The entry that follows covers one TCR beta chain sequence. Looked up from germline, CDR1 is MDHEN and CDR2 is SYDVKM. V was pared by 6 bases and J by 4 bases, with 7 bases of the junction left unmatched. The CDR3 totals 15 residues. This entry is derived from a study of blood T cell repertoires in COVID-19. Profiled with immunoSEQ multiplex PCR; TCRdb holds only in-frame clones, not every one. This sample has 95,000 to 150,000 clones, with more than 75% found just once. This clonotype was obtained from a man aged 55 to 70 with acute or convalescent COVID-19. The sequenced sample was peripheral blood. The chain links TRBV28 to TRBJ2-2, with TRBD1 identical over 8 bases. The CDR3 is CASRVQGAGTGELFF. The CDR3 DNA reads TGTGCCAGCAGGGTTCAGGGGGCGGGCACCGGGGAGCTGTTTTTT.